This TCR beta chain is drawn from a study of Tregs in tolerant kidney transplant recipients. Sequenced by immunoSEQ multiplex PCR; TCRdb stores in-frame clones only, minus some. Altogether about 110,000 clones are present, around 89% being singletons, with the ten largest covering 0.3% to 0.4%. Points from the study as a whole: Changing PCR primers prevented nucleotide comparison between some patients' samples. In tolerant patients, donor-specific Tregs outgrew total Tregs, suggesting antigen-driven expansion. No direct test of biological reproducibility was done here.

Thawed PBMCs were FACS-sorted into unstimulated CD4+CD25+CD127- regulatory T cells, CD4+CD25- non-regulatory cells, CD4 and CD8 cells. The CDR3 is 11 amino acids. V lost 6 bases and J 7 bases, leaving 8 bases between the germline ends. Germline loops: CDR1 MNHEY, CDR2 SMNVEV (reference sequence). The sample holds a few counts of this clone. Its antigen is unknown. This receptor was obtained from a human donor who received a combined kidney and bone marrow transplant. This rearrangement joins TRBV27 to TRBJ2-3; D uncertain. Source: CD4+ T cells from blood, taken before the transplant. The CDR3 nucleotides are TGTGCCAGCAGCAGTACGTATACGCAGTATTTT. Translating gives CASSSTYTQYF.